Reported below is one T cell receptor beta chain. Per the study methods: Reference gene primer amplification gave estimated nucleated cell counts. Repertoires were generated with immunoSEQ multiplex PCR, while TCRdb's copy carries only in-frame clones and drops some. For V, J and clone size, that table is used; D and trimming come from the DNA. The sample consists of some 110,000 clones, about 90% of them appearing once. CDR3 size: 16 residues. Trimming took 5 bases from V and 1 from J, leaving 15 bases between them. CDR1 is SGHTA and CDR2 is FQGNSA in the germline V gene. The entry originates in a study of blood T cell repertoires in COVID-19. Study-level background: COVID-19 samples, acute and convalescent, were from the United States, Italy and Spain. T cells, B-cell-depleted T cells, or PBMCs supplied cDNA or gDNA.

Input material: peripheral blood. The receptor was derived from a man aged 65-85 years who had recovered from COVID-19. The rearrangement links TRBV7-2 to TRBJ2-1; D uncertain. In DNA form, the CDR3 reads TGTGCCAGCAGCGCCTCTGGGCCGGCGTCCTACAATGAGCAGTTCTTC. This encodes CASSASGPASYNEQFF.